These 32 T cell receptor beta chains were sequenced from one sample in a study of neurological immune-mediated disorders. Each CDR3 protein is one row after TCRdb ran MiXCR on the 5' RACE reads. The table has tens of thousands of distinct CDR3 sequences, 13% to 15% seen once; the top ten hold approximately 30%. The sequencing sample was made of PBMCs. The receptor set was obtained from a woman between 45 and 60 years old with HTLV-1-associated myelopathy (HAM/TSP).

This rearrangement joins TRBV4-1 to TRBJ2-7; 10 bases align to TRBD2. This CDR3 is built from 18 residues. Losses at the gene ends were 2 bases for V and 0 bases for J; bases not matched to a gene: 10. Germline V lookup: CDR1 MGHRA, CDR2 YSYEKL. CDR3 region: CASSQIRLAGGFSYEQYF. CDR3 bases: TGCGCCAGCAGCCAAATCCGACTAGCGGGTGGGTTCTCCTACGAGCAGTACTTC.

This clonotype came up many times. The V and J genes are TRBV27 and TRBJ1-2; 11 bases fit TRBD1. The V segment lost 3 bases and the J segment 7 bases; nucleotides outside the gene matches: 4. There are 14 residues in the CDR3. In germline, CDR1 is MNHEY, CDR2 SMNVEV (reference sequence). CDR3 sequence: CASSFQDRGLGYTF. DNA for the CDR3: TGTGCCAGCAGTTTCCAGGACAGGGGGCTTGGCTACACCTTC.

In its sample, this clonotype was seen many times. This CDR3 reads CSARDAGENTEAFF. For the CDR3, the DNA is TGCAGTGCTAGAGATGCCGGGGAGAACACTGAAGCTTTCTTT. V is TRBV20-1 and J is TRBJ1-1; D is undetermined. Germline assignment: CDR1 DFQATT and CDR2 SNEGSKA (reference sequence). The CDR3 totals 14 residues. V lost 0 bases and J lost 1, with 9 bases in between.

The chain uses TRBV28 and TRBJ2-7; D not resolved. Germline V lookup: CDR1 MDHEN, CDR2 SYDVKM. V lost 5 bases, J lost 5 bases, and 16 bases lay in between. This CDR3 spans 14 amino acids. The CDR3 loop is CASSGGLNIHEQYV. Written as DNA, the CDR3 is TGTGCCAGCAGTGGCGGCCTGAATATCCACGAGCAGTACGTC.

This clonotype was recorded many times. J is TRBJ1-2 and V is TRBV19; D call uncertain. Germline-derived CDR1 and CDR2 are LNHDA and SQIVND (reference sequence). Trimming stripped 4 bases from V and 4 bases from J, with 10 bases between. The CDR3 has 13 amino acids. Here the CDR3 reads CASSKSGSYGYTF. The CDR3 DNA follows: TGTGCCAGTAGTAAAAGTGGGTCCTATGGCTACACCTTC.

CDR3 coding DNA: TGTGCCAGCAGCGTAGCTGGTCAGACAGATACGCAGTATTTT. Residues: CASSVAGQTDTQYF. V usage is TRBV9 and J usage is TRBJ2-3; D unclear. In germline, CDR1 is SGDLS, CDR2 YYNGEE. V was clipped by 0 bases and J by 3 bases, with 8 bases between them. The CDR3 runs 14 residues.

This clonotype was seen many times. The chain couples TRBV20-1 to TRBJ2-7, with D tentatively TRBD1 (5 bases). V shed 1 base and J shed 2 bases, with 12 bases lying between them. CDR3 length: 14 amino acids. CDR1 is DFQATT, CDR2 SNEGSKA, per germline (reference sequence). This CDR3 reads CSARGPGSAYEQYV. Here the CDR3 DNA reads TGCAGTGCTAGAGGTCCAGGGTCAGCCTACGAGCAGTACGTC.

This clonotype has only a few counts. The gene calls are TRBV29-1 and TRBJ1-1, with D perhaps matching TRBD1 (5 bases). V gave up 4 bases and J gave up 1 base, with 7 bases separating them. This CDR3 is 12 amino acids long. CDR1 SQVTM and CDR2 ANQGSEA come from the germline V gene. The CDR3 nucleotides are TGCAGCGTTGGTCAGGGGAACACTGAAGCTTTCTTT. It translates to CSVGQGNTEAFF. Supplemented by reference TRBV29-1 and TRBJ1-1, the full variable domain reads SAVISQKPSRDICQRGTSLTIQCQVDSQVTMMFWYRQQPGQSLTLIATANQGSEATYESGFVIDKFPISRPNLTFSTLTVSNMSPEDSSIYLCSVGQGNTEAFFGQGTRLTVV.

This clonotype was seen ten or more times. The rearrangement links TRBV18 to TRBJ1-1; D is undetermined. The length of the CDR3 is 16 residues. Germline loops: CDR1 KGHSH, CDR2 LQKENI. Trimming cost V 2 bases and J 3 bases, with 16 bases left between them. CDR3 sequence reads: CASSPDQEGWYTEAFF. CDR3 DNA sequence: TGTGCCAGCTCACCAGATCAGGAGGGCTGGTACACTGAAGCTTTCTTT.

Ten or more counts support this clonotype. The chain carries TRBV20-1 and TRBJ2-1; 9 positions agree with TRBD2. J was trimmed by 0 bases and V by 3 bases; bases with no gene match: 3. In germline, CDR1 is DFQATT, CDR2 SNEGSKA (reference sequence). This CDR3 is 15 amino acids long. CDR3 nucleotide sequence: TGCAGTGCTAGCCTTAGCGGGGGCTCCTACAATGAGCAGTTCTTC. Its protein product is CSASLSGGSYNEQFF.

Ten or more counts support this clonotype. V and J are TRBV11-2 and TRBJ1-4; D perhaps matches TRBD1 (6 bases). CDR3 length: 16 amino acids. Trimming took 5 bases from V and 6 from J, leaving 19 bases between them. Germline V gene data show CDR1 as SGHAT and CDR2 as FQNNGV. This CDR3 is CASSQTRGAIYEKLFF. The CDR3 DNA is TGTGCCAGCAGCCAGACCCGGGGGGCGATTTATGAAAAACTGTTTTTT.

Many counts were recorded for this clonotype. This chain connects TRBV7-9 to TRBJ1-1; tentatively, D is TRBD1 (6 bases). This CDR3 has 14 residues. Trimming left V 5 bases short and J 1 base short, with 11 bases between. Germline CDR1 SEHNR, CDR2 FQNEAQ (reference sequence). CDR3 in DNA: TGTGCCAGCAGCCCGGGGACACCGAACACTGAAGCTTTCTTT. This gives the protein CASSPGTPNTEAFF.

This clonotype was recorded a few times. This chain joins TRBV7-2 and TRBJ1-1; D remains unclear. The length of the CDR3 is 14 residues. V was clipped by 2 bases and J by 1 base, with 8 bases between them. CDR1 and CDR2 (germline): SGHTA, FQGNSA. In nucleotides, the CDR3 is TGTGCCAGCAGCTTAACCCAAAGGAACACTGAAGCTTTCTTT. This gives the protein CASSLTQRNTEAFF.

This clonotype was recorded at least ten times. CDR3 loop: CASATGAEAFF. CDR3 DNA sequence: TGTGCCAGCGCGACAGGGGCTGAAGCTTTCTTT. The genes are TRBV7-2 and TRBJ1-1, with TRBD1 identical over 8 bases. The germline gives CDR1 SGHTA, CDR2 FQGNSA. This CDR3 is built from 11 residues. The junction had 2 bases not matched to a gene; V was cut back by 8 bases and J by 6 bases.

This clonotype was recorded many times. In DNA form, the CDR3 reads TGTGCCAGCATCTCGGGACTAGCGGGGGCGACAGATACGCAGTATTTT. This sequence encodes CASISGLAGATDTQYF. The J gene is TRBJ2-3, the V gene TRBV6-2 or TRBV6-3, with 14 bases aligning to TRBD2. The V segment lost 7 bases and the J segment 3 bases; nucleotides outside the gene matches: 6. The V gene's germline CDR1 is MNHEY and CDR2 SVGEGT. The CDR3 loop spans 16 amino acids.

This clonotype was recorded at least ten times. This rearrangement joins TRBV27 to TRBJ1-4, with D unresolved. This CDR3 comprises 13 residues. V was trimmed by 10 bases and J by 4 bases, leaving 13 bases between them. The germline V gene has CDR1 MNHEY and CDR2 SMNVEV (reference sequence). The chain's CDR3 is CATSRKDNEKLFF. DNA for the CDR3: TGTGCCACTTCTCGGAAAGATAATGAAAAACTGTTTTTT.

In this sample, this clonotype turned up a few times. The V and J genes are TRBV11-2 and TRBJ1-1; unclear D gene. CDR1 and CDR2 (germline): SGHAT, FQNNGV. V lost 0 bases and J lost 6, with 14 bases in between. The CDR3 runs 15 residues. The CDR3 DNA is TGTGCCAGCAGCTTAGATGTGGGGAGGATGGCTGAAGCTTTCTTT. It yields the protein CASSLDVGRMAEAFF.

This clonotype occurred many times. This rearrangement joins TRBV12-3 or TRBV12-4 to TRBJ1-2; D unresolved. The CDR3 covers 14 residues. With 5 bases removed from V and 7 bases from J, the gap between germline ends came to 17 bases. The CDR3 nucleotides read TGTGCCAGCAGTCAATTCCCGGGAGTCGGTGGCTACACCTTC. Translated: CASSQFPGVGGYTF.

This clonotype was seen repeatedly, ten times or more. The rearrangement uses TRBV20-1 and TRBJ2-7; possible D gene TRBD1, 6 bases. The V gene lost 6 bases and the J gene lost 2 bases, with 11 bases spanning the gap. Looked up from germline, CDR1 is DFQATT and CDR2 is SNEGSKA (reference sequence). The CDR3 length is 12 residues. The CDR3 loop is CSAGARTYEQYV. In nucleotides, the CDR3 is TGCAGTGCGGGGGCCAGGACCTACGAGCAGTACGTC.

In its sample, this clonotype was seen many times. The CDR3 loop reads CASSLFVRTENNSPLHF. The CDR3 region has the DNA TGTGCCAGCAGTTTATTTGTCCGGACGGAGAATAATTCACCCCTCCACTTT. The J gene is TRBJ1-6, the V gene TRBV27; D call uncertain. The CDR3 spans 17 residues. Between the trimmed V and J ends, which lost 1 base and 5 bases, there was a span of 15 bases. Germline V gene data show CDR1 as MNHEY and CDR2 as SMNVEV (reference sequence).

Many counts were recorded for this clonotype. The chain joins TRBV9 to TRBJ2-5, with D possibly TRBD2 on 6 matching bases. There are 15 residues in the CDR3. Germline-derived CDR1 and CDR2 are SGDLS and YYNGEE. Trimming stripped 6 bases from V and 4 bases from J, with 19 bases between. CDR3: CASTRNGGELETQYF. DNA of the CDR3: TGTGCCAGCACACGTAATGGCGGGGAATTAGAGACCCAGTACTTC. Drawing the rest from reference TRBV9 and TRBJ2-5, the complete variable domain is DSGVTQTPKHLITATGQRVTLRCSPRSGDLSVYWYQQSLDQGLQFLIQYYNGEERAKGNILERFSAQQFPDLHSELNLSSLELGDSALYFCASTRNGGELETQYFGPGTRLLVL.

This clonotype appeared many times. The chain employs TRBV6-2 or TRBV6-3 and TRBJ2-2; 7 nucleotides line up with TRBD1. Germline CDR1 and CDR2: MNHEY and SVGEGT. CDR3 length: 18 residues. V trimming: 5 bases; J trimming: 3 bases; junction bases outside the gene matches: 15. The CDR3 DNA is TGTGCCAGCAGTCCCTGGCGACAGGGTTTGATATACACCGGGGAGCTGTTTTTT. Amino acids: CASSPWRQGLIYTGELFF.

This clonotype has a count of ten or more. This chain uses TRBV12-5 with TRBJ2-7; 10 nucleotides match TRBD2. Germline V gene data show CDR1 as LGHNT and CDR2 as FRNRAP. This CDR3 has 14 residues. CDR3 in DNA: TGTGTCGAAGTGGGTAGCGGGGGGTTCTACGAGCAGTACGTC. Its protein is CVEVGSGGFYEQYV.

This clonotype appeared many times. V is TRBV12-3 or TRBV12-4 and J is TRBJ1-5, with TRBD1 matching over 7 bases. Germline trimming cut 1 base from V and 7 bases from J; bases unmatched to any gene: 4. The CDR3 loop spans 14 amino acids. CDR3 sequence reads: CASSLGQGGQPQHF. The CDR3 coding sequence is TGTGCCAGCAGTTTAGGACAGGGAGGGCAGCCCCAGCATTTT.

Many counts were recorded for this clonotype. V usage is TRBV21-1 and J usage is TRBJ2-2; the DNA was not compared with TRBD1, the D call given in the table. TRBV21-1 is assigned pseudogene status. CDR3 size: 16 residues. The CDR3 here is CASSKKGGYNTGELFF. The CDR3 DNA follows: TGTGCCAGCAGCAAAAAGGGGGGTTACAACACCGGGGAGCTGTTTTTT.

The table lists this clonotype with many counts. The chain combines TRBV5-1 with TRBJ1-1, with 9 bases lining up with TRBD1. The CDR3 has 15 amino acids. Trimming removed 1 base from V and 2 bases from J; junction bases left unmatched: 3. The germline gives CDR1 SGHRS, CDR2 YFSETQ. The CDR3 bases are TGCGCCAGCAGCTTGTGGGACAGGGCAAACACTGAAGCTTTCTTT. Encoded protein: CASSLWDRANTEAFF.

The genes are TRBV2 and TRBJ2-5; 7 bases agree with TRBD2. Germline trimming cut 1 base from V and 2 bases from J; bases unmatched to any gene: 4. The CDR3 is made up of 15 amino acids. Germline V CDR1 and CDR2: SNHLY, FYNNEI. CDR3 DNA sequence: TGTGCCAGCAGTGAAGGCGGGAGCAATCAAGAGACCCAGTACTTC. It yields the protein CASSEGGSNQETQYF.

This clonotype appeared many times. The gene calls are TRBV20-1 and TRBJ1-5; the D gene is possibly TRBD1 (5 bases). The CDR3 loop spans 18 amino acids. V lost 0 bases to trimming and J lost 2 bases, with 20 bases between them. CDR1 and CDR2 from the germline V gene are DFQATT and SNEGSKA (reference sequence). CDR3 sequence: CSARDPLQGNFGNQPQHF. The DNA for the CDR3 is TGCAGTGCTAGAGACCCCCTCCAGGGCAATTTTGGCAATCAGCCCCAGCATTTT.

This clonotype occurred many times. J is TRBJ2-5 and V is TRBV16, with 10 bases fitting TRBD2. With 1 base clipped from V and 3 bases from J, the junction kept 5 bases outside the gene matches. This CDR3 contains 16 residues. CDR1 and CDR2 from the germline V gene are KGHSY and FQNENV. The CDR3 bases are TGTGCCAGCAGCCAATTGGGGCTAGCGGGAGAAGAGACCCAGTACTTC. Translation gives CASSQLGLAGEETQYF.

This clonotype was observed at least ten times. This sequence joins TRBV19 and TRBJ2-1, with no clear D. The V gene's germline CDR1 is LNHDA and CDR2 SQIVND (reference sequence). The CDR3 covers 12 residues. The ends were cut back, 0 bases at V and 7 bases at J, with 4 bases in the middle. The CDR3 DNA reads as TGTGCCAGTAGTATAGAGGCGAATGAGCAGTTCTTC. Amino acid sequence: CASSIEANEQFF. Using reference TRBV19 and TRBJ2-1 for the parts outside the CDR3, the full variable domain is DGGITQSPKYLFRKEGQNVTLSCEQNLNHDAMYWYRQDPGQGLRLIYYSQIVNDFQKGDIAEGYSVSREKKESFPLTVTSAQKNPTAFYLCASSIEANEQFFGPGTRLTVL.

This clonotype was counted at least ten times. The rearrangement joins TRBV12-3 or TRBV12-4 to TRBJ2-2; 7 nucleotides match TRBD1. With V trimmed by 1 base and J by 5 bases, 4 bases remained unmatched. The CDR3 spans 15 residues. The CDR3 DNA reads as TGTGCCAGCAGTTTAGGACAGGGTCGTACCGGGGAGCTGTTTTTT. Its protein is CASSLGQGRTGELFF.

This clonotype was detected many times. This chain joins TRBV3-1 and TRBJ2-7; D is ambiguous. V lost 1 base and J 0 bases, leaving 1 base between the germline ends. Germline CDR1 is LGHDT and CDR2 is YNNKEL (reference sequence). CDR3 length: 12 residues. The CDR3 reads CASSQVSYEQYF. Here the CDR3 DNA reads TGTGCCAGCAGCCAAGTCTCCTACGAGCAGTACTTC.